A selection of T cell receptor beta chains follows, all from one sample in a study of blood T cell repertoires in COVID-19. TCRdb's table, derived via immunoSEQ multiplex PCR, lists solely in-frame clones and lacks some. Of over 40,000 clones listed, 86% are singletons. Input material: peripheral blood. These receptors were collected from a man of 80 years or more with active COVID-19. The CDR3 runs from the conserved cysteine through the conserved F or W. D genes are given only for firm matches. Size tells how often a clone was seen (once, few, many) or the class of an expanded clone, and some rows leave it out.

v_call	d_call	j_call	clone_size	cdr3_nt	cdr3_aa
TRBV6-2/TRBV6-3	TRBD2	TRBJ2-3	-	TGTGCCAGCAGTTACCCCACTAGCGGGAGGCCGTCTAGCACAGATACGCAGTATTTT	CASSYPTSGRPSSTDTQYF
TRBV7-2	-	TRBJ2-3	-	TGTGCCAGCAGCTTAGTAGTTCCGGGGGGCACAGATACGCAGTATTTT	CASSLVVPGGTDTQYF
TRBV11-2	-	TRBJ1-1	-	TGTGCCAGCAGCCTGTATTACGAGGCTTTCTTT	CASSLYYEAFF
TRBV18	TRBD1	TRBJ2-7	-	TGTGCCAGCTCACTCGGACAGGGCCCCTACGAGCAGTACTTC	CASSLGQGPYEQYF
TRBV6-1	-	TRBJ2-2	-	TGTGCCAGCACCAAGAGGACAGTAGACACCGGGGAGCTGTTTTTT	CASTKRTVDTGELFF
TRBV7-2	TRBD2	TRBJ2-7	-	TGTGCCAGCAGCTTACTAGCGGGGAGCTCCTACGAGCAGTACTTC	CASSLLAGSSYEQYF
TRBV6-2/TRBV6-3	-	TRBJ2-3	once	TGTGCCAGCAGTTACCTGATGTTGGAGGGACAGAGCACAGATACGCAGTATTTT	CASSYLMLEGQSTDTQYF
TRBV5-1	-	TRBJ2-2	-	TGCGCCAGCAGCCTGGATGAGGGTACCGGGGAGCTGTTTTTT	CASSLDEGTGELFF
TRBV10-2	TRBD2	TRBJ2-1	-	TGCCCCCCCCGACCACGGGGGGGGCTAGCGGAATCCAATGAGCAGTTCTTC	CPPRPRGGLAESNEQFF
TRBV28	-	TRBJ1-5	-	TGTGCCACCACTCCCCACACAGGCAAGTTCAATCAGCCCCAGCATTTT	CATTPHTGKFNQPQHF
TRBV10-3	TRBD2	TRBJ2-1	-	TGTGCCATCAGAGCCGGGACTAGCGACTACAATGAGCAGTTCTTC	CAIRAGTSDYNEQFF
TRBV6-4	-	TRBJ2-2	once	TGTGCCAGCAGTGTATCACTGAACACCGGGGAGCTGTTTTTT	CASSVSLNTGELFF
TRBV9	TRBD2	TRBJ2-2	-	TGTGCCAGCAGCCGTACTAGCGGGACGAACACCGGGGAGCTGTTTTTT	CASSRTSGTNTGELFF
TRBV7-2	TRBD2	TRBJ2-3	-	TGTGCCAGTATCACGGGACTAAGCACAGATACGCAGTATTTT	CASITGLSTDTQYF
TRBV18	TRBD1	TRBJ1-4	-	TGTGCCAGCTCACTAGGACAGGGCGGAGAAAAACTGTTTTTT	CASSLGQGGEKLFF
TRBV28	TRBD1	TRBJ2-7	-	TGTGCCAGCAGCTCCCAGGGACAGGGAGGCGAGCAGTACTTC	CASSSQGQGGEQYF
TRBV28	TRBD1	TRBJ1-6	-	TGTGCCAGCCTTGCCATGGGACAGGGGAATTCACCCCTCCACTTT	CASLAMGQGNSPLHF
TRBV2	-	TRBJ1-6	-	TGTGCCAGCACGGTCGCCACAGAAGGTTCACCCCTCCACTTT	CASTVATEGSPLHF
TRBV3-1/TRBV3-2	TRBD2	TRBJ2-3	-	TGTGCCAGCAGCCAAGCGGGAGGAGATACGCAGTATTTT	CASSQAGGDTQYF
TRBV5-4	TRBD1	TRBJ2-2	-	TGTGCCAGCAGCCCCTCACCCGGGACAGGGGAAACCGGGGAGCTGTTTTTT	CASSPSPGTGETGELFF
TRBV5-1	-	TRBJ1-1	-	TGCGCCAGCAGCTCCGCAGGGTTGGGCACTGAAGCTTTCTTT	CASSSAGLGTEAFF
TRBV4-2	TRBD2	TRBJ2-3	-	TGTGCCAGCAGCCAAGAAGGGCGGGAGGGGGATACGCAGTATTTT	CASSQEGREGDTQYF
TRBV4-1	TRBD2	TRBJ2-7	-	TGCGCCAGCAGCTCTCTAGCGGGGGGTTCCTCCGAGCAGTACTTC	CASSSLAGGSSEQYF